The 19 T cell receptor beta chains presented below share a single source sample, sequenced in a study of T cell changes during pregnancy in multiple sclerosis. The protocol was immunoSEQ multiplex PCR, while the TCRdb copy is restricted to in-frame clones and leaves out a portion. This table holds 65,000 to 95,000 clones, 89% found once. Specimen: peripheral blood, collected before pregnancy. The receptor source for this set is a female donor with multiple sclerosis, enrolled in a pregnancy study.

This clone was detected only a few times. V and J are TRBV5-6 and TRBJ1-1; D not certain. The CDR3 is 12 residues long. CDR1 and CDR2 (germline): SGHDT, YYEEEE. V was shortened by 1 base and J by 11 bases, with 12 bases between the two germline ends. The CDR3 spells CASSLMSSSAFF. The CDR3 DNA reads as TGTGCCAGCAGCTTGATGAGTTCTTCGGCTTTCTTT.

The chain links TRBV2 to TRBJ1-3; 7 bases are shared with TRBD1. V lost 3 bases, J lost 1 base, and 0 bases stayed unmatched. The CDR3 consists of 14 residues. Germline V lookup: CDR1 SNHLY, CDR2 FYNNEI. CDR3 nucleotides: TGTGCCAGCAGTGACAGGGGGTCTGGAAACACCATATATTTT. Translating it yields CASSDRGSGNTIYF.

The table lists this clone with a count of one. V gene TRBV7-2 combines with J gene TRBJ2-5; TRBD1 aligns across 10 bases. Trimming cost V 3 bases and J 3 bases; bases outside gene matches: 4. Looked up from germline, CDR1 is SGHTA and CDR2 is FQGNSA. The CDR3 length is 15 residues. CDR3 coding DNA: TGTGCCAGCAGCTTGGGACAGGGGATGGAAGAGACCCAGTACTTC. Translation gives CASSLGQGMEETQYF. Based on the CDR3 plus reference TRBV7-2 and TRBJ2-5, the full variable domain is GAGVSQSPSNKVTEKGKDVELRCDPISGHTALYWYRQSLGQGLEFLIYFQGNSAPDKSGLPSDRFSAERTGGSVSTLTIQRTQQEDSAVYLCASSLGQGMEETQYFGPGTRLLVL.

This clone was seen just once. V and J are TRBV19 and TRBJ2-3; perhaps TRBD1 as D (6 bases). The V end was cut by 10 bases, the J end by 3 bases, with 17 bases between. The CDR3 is 14 amino acids. Germline values: CDR1 LNHDA, CDR2 SQIVND (reference sequence). The CDR3, as DNA: TGTGCCACAGGGGCCAAAGTTAGTACAGATACGCAGTATTTT. This encodes CATGAKVSTDTQYF. Filled out from reference TRBV19 and TRBJ2-3, the complete variable domain reads DGGITQSPKYLFRKEGQNVTLSCEQNLNHDAMYWYRQDPGQGLRLIYYSQIVNDFQKGDIAEGYSVSREKKESFPLTVTSAQKNPTAFYLCATGAKVSTDTQYFGPGTRLTVL.

The chain carries TRBV7-8 and TRBJ1-6; D not certain. CDR1 and CDR2 from the germline V gene are SGHVS and FQNEAQ. The CDR3 runs to 13 residues. Trimming removed 1 base at V and 7 bases at J, with 5 bases between. CDR3 protein: CASSLVQNSPLHF. CDR3 in DNA: TGTGCCAGCAGCTTAGTTCAGAATTCACCCCTCCACTTT.

The chain is built from TRBV11-2 and TRBJ2-5; D possibly corresponds to TRBD2 (5 bases). The V end was cut by 6 bases, the J end by 5 bases, with 19 bases between. The CDR3 spans 15 residues. In germline, CDR1 is SGHAT, CDR2 FQNNGV. The CDR3 nucleotides read TGTGCCAGCAGTGGAGCGGTCCCAAACGGGGAGACCCAGTACTTC. It translates to CASSGAVPNGETQYF.

The gene calls are TRBV4-1 and TRBJ1-1; TRBD1 matches at 10 bases. The CDR3 is made up of 15 amino acids. Trimming at V came to 4 bases and at J to 7 bases, leaving 9 bases not matched to a gene. CDR1 is MGHRA and CDR2 is YSYEKL in the germline V gene. In nucleotides, the CDR3 is TGCGCCAGCAGCCTAGAAGGGACAGGGGTTAATGAAGCTTTCTTT. Its translation: CASSLEGTGVNEAFF.

The chain combines TRBV7-2 with TRBJ2-5; 9 bases agree with TRBD2. CDR3 length equals 16 residues. From germline, CDR1 is SGHTA and CDR2 FQGNSA. J gave up 0 bases and V 3 bases, and 5 bases lay outside the gene matches. For the CDR3, the DNA is TGTGCCAGCAGCTTGGGGCGGGGGGGAAACCAAGAGACCCAGTACTTC. This codes for CASSLGRGGNQETQYF.

This clone was counted a single time. V is TRBV5-1 and J is TRBJ1-1; D is ambiguous. This CDR3 has 15 residues. Germline V lookup: CDR1 SGHRS, CDR2 YFSETQ. V lost 3 bases to trimming and J lost 8 bases, with 20 bases between them. The CDR3 nucleotides are TGCGCCAGCAGCTACCGGCTGGCCTCAACGGGGGAAGCTTTCTTT. It encodes CASSYRLASTGEAFF.

This chain connects TRBV27 to TRBJ1-1, with 9 bases aligning to TRBD1. Germline V lookup: CDR1 MNHEY, CDR2 SMNVEV (reference sequence). The J segment lost 4 bases and the V segment lost 8 bases, leaving 11 bases of the junction unmatched. This CDR3 contains 15 residues. The chain's CDR3 is CASRIQGALATEAFF. The CDR3 DNA follows: TGTGCCAGCCGAATACAGGGGGCGCTGGCCACTGAAGCTTTCTTT.

The chain has TRBV27 and TRBJ1-6, with TRBD1 as a possible D gene (6 bases). Germline CDR1 reads MNHEY; CDR2 reads SMNVEV (reference sequence). Trimming removed 6 bases at V and 7 bases at J, with 13 bases between. The CDR3 length is 14 residues. The CDR3 nucleotides are TGTGCCAGCAGGCCACAGGGAAGGAATTCACCCCTCCACTTT. This encodes CASRPQGRNSPLHF.

CDR3 loop: CASSYSGQGAIEQYF. The CDR3 region has the DNA TGTGCCAGCAGTTACTCGGGACAGGGGGCAATAGAGCAGTACTTC. The V call is TRBV6-5, the J call TRBJ2-7; 12 bases agree with TRBD1. Germline CDR1 MNHEY, CDR2 SVGAGI. The CDR3 spans 15 residues. V lost 0 bases and J lost 7; bases outside the gene matches: 4.

V is TRBV6-5 and J is TRBJ2-7, with 10 bases aligning to TRBD1. The germline V gene encodes CDR1 MNHEY and CDR2 SVGAGI. The CDR3 spans 14 residues. Germline trimming cut 4 bases from V and 3 bases from J; bases unmatched to any gene: 3. In DNA form, the CDR3 reads TGTGCCAGCAGTTCGGGACAGGGGAACTACGAGCAGTACTTC. It is translated as CASSSGQGNYEQYF.

The chain couples TRBV6-6 to TRBJ2-7; the match to TRBD1 covers 7 bases. This CDR3 comprises 14 residues. The germline V gene encodes CDR1 MNHNY and CDR2 SVGAGI (reference sequence). The V segment lost 5 bases and the J segment 1 base; nucleotides outside the gene matches: 5. CDR3 coding DNA: TGTGCCAGCAGTCCGGACAGGCTTTCCTACGAGCAGTACTTC. Encoded protein: CASSPDRLSYEQYF.

This clone was counted a few times. The chain links TRBV10-1 to TRBJ2-6; no definite D call. The V gene's germline CDR1 is WNHNN and CDR2 SYGVQD (reference sequence). V gave up 5 bases and J gave up 5 bases, with 19 bases separating them. This CDR3 is built from 17 residues. This chain's CDR3 is CASSLLVAQSRANVLTF. CDR3 nucleotide sequence: TGCGCCAGCAGTTTGCTTGTCGCACAAAGTCGGGCCAACGTCCTGACTTTC.

This chain connects TRBV7-3 to TRBJ1-6; D not certain. This CDR3 contains 15 residues. Germline-derived CDR1 and CDR2 are SGHTA and FQGTGA. The ends were cut back, 5 bases at V and 5 bases at J, with 13 bases in the middle. CDR3 sequence: CASSTMAGNNSPLHF. The CDR3 DNA sequence: TGTGCCAGCAGCACGATGGCGGGGAATAATTCACCCCTCCACTTT.

This chain links TRBV12-5 with TRBJ1-2; D possibly corresponds to TRBD1 (6 bases). CDR3 size: 13 residues. CDR1 is LGHNT and CDR2 is FRNRAP in the germline V gene. V dropped 3 bases and J dropped 7 bases, with 12 bases sitting between them. CDR3 amino acids: CASGLLGAGGYTF. In nucleotides, the CDR3 is TGTGCTAGTGGTTTACTGGGGGCAGGTGGCTACACCTTC.

The rearrangement uses TRBV5-4 and TRBJ1-1; TRBD1 is a possible D gene (5 bases). V was trimmed by 3 bases and J by 5 bases, leaving 23 bases between them. The germline gives CDR1 SGHNT, CDR2 YYREEE (reference sequence). CDR3 size: 17 residues. The chain's CDR3 is CASSSVTPGGGGTEAFF. The CDR3 DNA follows: TGTGCCAGCAGCTCCGTTACTCCCGGGGGAGGTGGGACTGAAGCTTTCTTT.

The chain joins TRBV7-3 to TRBJ2-7; 7 bases agree with TRBD1. Per the germline V gene, CDR1 is SGHTA and CDR2 is FQGTGA. V trimming: 5 bases; J trimming: 6 bases; junction bases outside the gene matches: 10. This CDR3 is 14 amino acids long. In nucleotides, the CDR3 is TGTGCCAGCAGCCCGGGACAGACTCACTTCGAGCAGTACTTC. This gives the protein CASSPGQTHFEQYF.